The 9 T cell receptor beta chains reported below all come from one sample, sequenced in a study of a mutant IDH1 vaccine in newly diagnosed glioma. Profiled with immunoSEQ multiplex PCR; TCRdb holds only in-frame clones, not every one. Seen here are approximately 50,000 clones, over 75% observed once, and the top ten hold less than 5%. The time point was: week 47, end of study. Doses comprised 300 ug of mutant IDH1 20-mer peptide each, plus topical imiquimod. These receptors are not linked to any known antigen. The sample was PBMCs, taken from a glioma patient whose treatment included an IDH1 peptide vaccine. The receptors come from a woman aged 40 to 50 with glioma. Some clones in this sample may be carry-over from other donors' samples.

V usage is TRBV19 and J usage is TRBJ1-1; D not resolved. Germline-derived CDR1 and CDR2 are LNHDA and SQIVND (reference sequence). The CDR3 is 14 residues long. V was shortened by 0 bases and J by 5 bases, with 10 bases between the two germline ends. As DNA, the CDR3 is TGTGCCAGTAGTATAGAGGGGTGGAGGACTGAAGCTTTCTTT. It translates to CASSIEGWRTEAFF.

The chain recombines TRBV7-3 with TRBJ1-1, with D perhaps matching TRBD1 (5 bases). Germline CDR1 SGHTA, CDR2 FQGTGA. V lost 0 bases and J 1 base, leaving 6 bases between the germline ends. The CDR3 covers 14 residues. In DNA, the CDR3 is TGTGCCAGCAGCTTAACCGGGGGGAACACTGAAGCTTTCTTT. Translating it yields CASSLTGGNTEAFF. The full variable domain, completed using reference TRBV7-3 and TRBJ1-1, is GAGVSQTPSNKVTEKGKYVELRCDPISGHTALYWYRQSLGQGPEFLIYFQGTGAADDSGLPNDRFFAVRPEGSVSTLKIQRTERGDSAVYLCASSLTGGNTEAFFGQGTRLTVV.

This chain uses TRBV5-4 with TRBJ1-1, with a possible D match to TRBD1 (5 bases). The CDR3 runs 14 residues. Germline V gene data show CDR1 as SGHNT and CDR2 as YYREEE (reference sequence). The V end was cut by 0 bases, the J end by 2 bases, with 8 bases between. The CDR3 spells CASSLAGSNTEAFF. CDR3 nucleotide sequence: TGTGCCAGCAGCTTGGCAGGGAGCAACACTGAAGCTTTCTTT.

The chain combines TRBV4-3 with TRBJ1-1; D might be TRBD1 (5 bases). V gave up 0 bases and J gave up 5 bases, with 16 bases separating them. The CDR3 length is 16 residues. Per germline, CDR1 LGHNA and CDR2 YSLEER. The CDR3 DNA sequence: TGCGCCAGCAGCCAAGATCCCCCTGCAGGGAAAACTGAAGCTTTCTTT. This translates into CASSQDPPAGKTEAFF.

This chain uses TRBV2 with TRBJ2-3; D is possibly TRBD2 (5 bases). CDR3 size: 14 residues. The V gene's germline CDR1 is SNHLY and CDR2 FYNNEI. V gave up 6 bases and J gave up 2 bases, with 12 bases separating them. The CDR3 region has the DNA TGTGCCAGCAGGAGGGTGAGAGACACAGATACGCAGTATTTT. Translation: CASRRVRDTDTQYF.

The chain combines TRBV4-3 with TRBJ2-2; D is uncertain. The germline gives CDR1 LGHNA, CDR2 YSLEER. V lost 0 bases, J lost 4 bases, and 9 bases lay in between. The CDR3 runs to 15 residues. CDR3 DNA: TGCGCCAGCAGCCAAGATCGGCCGCTCACCGGGGAGCTGTTTTTT. Encoded protein: CASSQDRPLTGELFF.

The V call is TRBV5-6, the J call TRBJ2-3, with D uncertain. The CDR3 contains 13 residues. Germline loops: CDR1 SGHDT, CDR2 YYEEEE. V gave up 4 bases and J gave up 8 bases, with 14 bases separating them. The CDR3 nucleotides read TGTGCCAGCAGCCTCCCCGCGGCCCCTACGCAGTATTTT. Its translation: CASSLPAAPTQYF.

This clone was observed a handful of times. This chain uses TRBV7-9 with TRBJ1-2; perhaps TRBD1 as D (6 bases). The CDR3 length is 14 residues. V dropped 1 base and J dropped 7 bases, with 13 bases sitting between them. Germline CDR1 is SEHNR and CDR2 is FQNEAQ (reference sequence). The CDR3 region has the DNA TGTGCCAGCAGCTTAGGACAGGAGCAGGGTGGCTACACCTTC. It translates to CASSLGQEQGGYTF.

Turning to this clone: Distinct nucleotide sequences in the sample also encode this CDR3. The chain combines TRBV4-3 with TRBJ2-3; the D is unclear. CDR1 and CDR2 (germline): LGHNA, YSLEER. CDR3 length equals 13 residues. With 3 bases removed from V and 4 bases from J, the gap between germline ends came to 8 bases. DNA of the CDR3: TGCGCCAGCAGCCATCGAGGCCCAGATACGCAGTATTTT. This codes for CASSHRGPDTQYF.